What follows are 27 T cell receptor beta chains derived from one specimen sequenced in a study of T-cell memory formation after mild COVID-19 (dated by TCRdb to about 2021). Libraries were made using 5' RACE. The data were produced on an Illumina NovaSeq 6000. TCRdb took the public reads, trimmed them with fastp at Q25, ran MiXCR for clone calling and kept in-frame beta chains. All rows with the same CDR3 protein become a single entry with the most common DNA and genes. The sample table shows almost 350,000 distinct CDR3 sequences, and 20% to 25% are seen once. Of the sample, 21% is held by the ten largest clones. The sequenced sample was PBMCs or a T cell subset sorted from them (not recorded which). These receptors were obtained from a man between 18 and 29 years old who had mild COVID-19 (a few samples of this study predate the infection). The sample titles of this study are shuffled in the database, so cell type and time point are left out; the donor was told from shared clones.

Here the CDR3 DNA reads TGTGCCAGCAGTGGCCCCGGGGGAAGGGCCAAAAACATTCAGTACTTC. It specifies CASSGPGGRAKNIQYF. The chain is built from TRBV25-1 and TRBJ2-4; D may be TRBD2 (6 bases). CDR3 length equals 16 residues. The ends were cut back, 4 bases at V and 1 base at J, with 14 bases in the middle. Per the germline V gene, CDR1 is MGHDK and CDR2 is SYGVNS.

The chain is built from TRBV7-3 and TRBJ2-3, with 10 bases lining up with TRBD1. The trim removed 5 bases at V and 3 bases at J, leaving 5 bases unmatched. The CDR3 length is 15 residues. Germline loops: CDR1 SGHTA, CDR2 FQGTGA. The DNA of the CDR3 is TGTGCCAGCAGCGAGCCGGGACAGGGGACAGATACGCAGTATTTT. This gives the protein CASSEPGQGTDTQYF.

The chain employs TRBV7-2 and TRBJ2-3; tentatively, D is TRBD1 or TRBD2 (5 bases each). From germline, CDR1 is SGHTA and CDR2 FQGNSA. Trimming left V 5 bases short and J 1 base short, with 13 bases between. This CDR3 has 15 residues. The CDR3 nucleotides are TGTGCCAGCAGCCCGAGACGAGGGGGCACAGATACGCAGTATTTT. Its protein product is CASSPRRGGTDTQYF.

With respect to this clonotype: A junction end diverges from the germline sequence, so it may reflect a read error. The rearrangement uses TRBV12-3 or TRBV12-4 and TRBJ1-2; 12 positions match TRBD1. The CDR3 is 14 residues long. This chain's CDR3 is CASRSGQGAGGYTF. For the CDR3, the DNA is TGTGCAAGCAGATCGGGACAGGGGGCTGGTGGCTACACCTTC.

This clonotype was recorded a few times. The chain carries TRBV7-6 and TRBJ1-1; weak D call: TRBD1 (5 bases). In germline, CDR1 is SGHVS, CDR2 FNYEAQ. CDR3 length: 13 amino acids. Trimming removed 6 bases at V and 5 bases at J, with 13 bases between. The CDR3 coding sequence is TGTGCCAGCAGGGGACTCACGGGAACTGAAGCTTTCTTT. This gives the protein CASRGLTGTEAFF.

The gene calls are TRBV6-2 or TRBV6-3 and TRBJ2-7; 10 positions agree with TRBD1. V gave up 2 bases and J gave up 2 bases; unmatched junction bases: 3. From germline, CDR1 is MNHEY and CDR2 SVGEGT. This CDR3 contains 15 residues. This CDR3 reads CASSYGTGDPYEQYV. The CDR3 DNA reads TGTGCCAGCAGTTACGGGACAGGGGACCCCTACGAGCAGTACGTC.

The chain is built from TRBV7-9 and TRBJ2-4; 9 nucleotides agree with TRBD1. CDR1 and CDR2 (germline): SEHNR, FQNEAQ (reference sequence). Losses at the gene ends were 5 bases for V and 2 bases for J; bases not matched to a gene: 7. This CDR3 region has 16 residues. This chain's CDR3 is CASSEQGASTKNIQYF. The CDR3, as DNA: TGTGCCAGCAGCGAACAGGGGGCTTCAACCAAAAACATTCAGTACTTC.

The chain employs TRBV5-8 and TRBJ2-6; D is uncertain. There are 16 residues in the CDR3. Per the germline V gene, CDR1 is SGHTS and CDR2 is YDEGEE. Trimming pared 0 bases from V and 2 bases from J, leaving 9 bases between. CDR3 DNA sequence: TGTGCCAGCAGCTTGGGCCCCTCACCTGGGGCCAACGTCCTGACTTTC. Translation gives CASSLGPSPGANVLTF. The full variable domain, rest sourced from reference TRBV5-8 and TRBJ2-6, is EAGVTQSPTHLIKTRGQQATLRCSPISGHTSVYWYQQALGLGLQFLLWYDEGEERNRGNFPPRFSGRQFPNYSSELNVNALELEDSALYLCASSLGPSPGANVLTFGAGSRLTVL.

This clonotype was observed many times. The rearrangement joins TRBV10-3 to TRBJ2-3; 9 bases match TRBD1. The CDR3 spans 14 residues. With 11 bases clipped from V and 2 bases from J, the junction kept 8 bases outside the gene matches. In germline, CDR1 is ENHRY, CDR2 SYGVKD. CDR3 sequence: CASKGQGPTDTQYF. The CDR3 region has the DNA TGTGCCTCGAAGGGACAGGGACCCACAGATACGCAGTATTTT.

The V call is TRBV7-2, the J call TRBJ2-1, with TRBD2 identical over 14 bases. V gave up 4 bases and J gave up 0 bases; unmatched junction bases: 8. CDR3 size: 19 residues. The V gene's germline CDR1 is SGHTA and CDR2 FQGNSA. The CDR3 reads CASSSGLAGVLSSYNEQFF. The CDR3 nucleotides are TGTGCCAGCAGCTCGGGACTAGCGGGGGTCCTTAGCTCCTACAATGAGCAGTTCTTC.

This clonotype has just a few counts. V and J are TRBV12-3 or TRBV12-4 and TRBJ2-5; D tentatively reads TRBD1 or TRBD2 (6 bases each). Trimming pared 7 bases from V and 2 bases from J, leaving 26 bases between. CDR3 length: 18 amino acids. In nucleotides, the CDR3 is TGTGCCAGCACCTTGGGTGTAGTAGTACAGGGAGGACAAGAGACCCAGTACTTC. Translation gives CASTLGVVVQGGQETQYF.

This clonotype was seen just once. This chain joins TRBV18 and TRBJ1-6; D is uncertain. V was cut by 4 bases and J by 0 bases, with 13 bases left in between. The length of the CDR3 is 17 residues. Germline V gene data show CDR1 as KGHSH and CDR2 as LQKENI. In nucleotides, the CDR3 is TGTGCCAGCTCACTGGCAGACCGAAGCTCCTATAATTCACCCCTCCACTTT. Protein sequence: CASSLADRSSYNSPLHF. Supplemented by reference TRBV18 and TRBJ1-6, the full variable domain reads NAGVMQNPRHLVRRRGQEARLRCSPMKGHSHVYWYRQLPEEGLKFMVYLQKENIIDESGMPKERFSAEFPKEGPSILRIQQVVRGDSAAYFCASSLADRSSYNSPLHFGNGTRLTVT.

This clonotype was recorded many times. The genes are TRBV7-2 and TRBJ1-2; D uncertain. Trimming took off 1 base at V and 7 bases at J, with 7 bases between the two ends. CDR3 length equals 12 residues. Germline V gene data show CDR1 as SGHTA and CDR2 as FQGNSA. In DNA, the CDR3 is TGTGCCAGCAGCTTAGATGACGTTGGCTACACCTTC. This codes for CASSLDDVGYTF.

Here the CDR3 reads CASSRTIASGTQYF. The CDR3 nucleotides read TGTGCCAGCAGCCGAACCATAGCATCCGGGACCCAGTACTTC. The genes are TRBV7-9 and TRBJ2-5; no definite D call. Trimming removed 5 bases at V and 7 bases at J, with 17 bases between. Germline CDR1 reads SEHNR; CDR2 reads FQNEAQ (reference sequence). The CDR3 runs 14 residues.

This rearrangement joins TRBV12-3 or TRBV12-4 to TRBJ1-1; D is unclear. The V gene lost 10 bases and the J gene lost 1 base, with 10 bases spanning the gap. The CDR3 has 12 amino acids. CDR3 protein: CAISTGNTEAFF. The DNA for the CDR3 is TGTGCCATCTCGACCGGGAACACTGAAGCTTTCTTT.

The gene calls are TRBV6-2 or TRBV6-3 and TRBJ2-5, with 9 bases aligning to TRBD2. The CDR3 contains 15 residues. The trim removed 2 bases at V and 5 bases at J, leaving 6 bases unmatched. Germline V gives CDR1 MNHEY, CDR2 SVGEGT. The CDR3 reads CASSYRASGEETQYF. CDR3 nucleotide sequence: TGTGCCAGCAGTTACAGGGCTAGCGGGGAGGAGACCCAGTACTTC.

This sequence joins TRBV20-1 and TRBJ2-7; D is perhaps TRBD2 (5 bases). Germline V gene data show CDR1 as DFQATT and CDR2 as SNEGSKA (reference sequence). The CDR3 contains 13 residues. Trimming cost V 3 bases and J 7 bases, with 16 bases left between them. The DNA of the CDR3 is TGCAGTGCTAGTGCCGGGGTTCAAAGGGAGCAGTACTTC. It translates to CSASAGVQREQYF.

This clonotype has only one observation. The chain is built from TRBV12-3 or TRBV12-4 and TRBJ2-3; D ambiguous. V dropped 7 bases and J dropped 0 bases, with 8 bases sitting between them. The CDR3 runs to 13 residues. The CDR3 reads CASIKGSTDTQYF. DNA for the CDR3: TGTGCCAGCATCAAGGGTAGCACAGATACGCAGTATTTT.

The table lists this clonotype with a few counts. The rearrangement links TRBV2 to TRBJ1-4; unclear D gene. The V gene lost 4 bases and the J gene lost 7 bases, with 7 bases spanning the gap. The CDR3 is made up of 12 amino acids. Germline values: CDR1 SNHLY, CDR2 FYNNEI. For the CDR3, the DNA is TGTGCCAGCAGTGGTAGTGGTGAAAAACTGTTTTTT. Translation gives CASSGSGEKLFF.

The rearrangement links TRBV6-6 to TRBJ1-5; 9 bases are shared with TRBD1. This CDR3 spans 16 amino acids. V was clipped by 5 bases and J by 2 bases; unmatched bases: 7. Per germline, CDR1 MNHNY and CDR2 SVGAGI (reference sequence). The CDR3 loop reads CASSGRDRERNQPQHF. The DNA of the CDR3 is TGTGCCAGCAGTGGCCGGGACAGGGAACGCAATCAGCCCCAGCATTTT.

The chain uses TRBV2 and TRBJ2-1, with D tentatively TRBD1 (6 bases). The V and J ends lost 6 bases and 5 bases respectively, with 11 bases between them. Germline V CDR1 and CDR2: SNHLY, FYNNEI. The CDR3 totals 13 residues. DNA of the CDR3: TGTGCCAGCAGGAGGGGGATTAACAATGAGCAGTTCTTC. This sequence encodes CASRRGINNEQFF. Combining the CDR3 with reference TRBV2 and TRBJ2-1 gives the whole variable domain EPEVTQTPSHQVTQMGQEVILRCVPISNHLYFYWYRQILGQKVEFLVSFYNNEISEKSEIFDDQFSVERPDGSNFTLKIRSTKLEDSAMYFCASRRGINNEQFFGPGTRLTVL.

The chain employs TRBV4-2 and TRBJ1-1, with TRBD1 matching over 9 bases. The V gene's germline CDR1 is LGHNA and CDR2 YNFKEQ. The length of the CDR3 is 18 residues. Trimming cost V 1 base and J 3 bases; bases outside gene matches: 12. CDR3 sequence (DNA): TGTGCCAGCAGCCAAGGTCGGGTCACAGGGGGCGTCGACACTGAAGCTTTCTTT. It yields the protein CASSQGRVTGGVDTEAFF.

The chain uses TRBV4-1 and TRBJ2-7, with D unresolved. CDR1 and CDR2 from the germline V gene are MGHRA and YSYEKL. V lost 3 bases to trimming and J lost 5 bases, with 11 bases between them. This CDR3 has 13 amino acids. The CDR3 DNA sequence: TGCGCCAGCAGCCATTATAGGACCGACGAGCAGTACTTC. Residues: CASSHYRTDEQYF.

In this sample, this clonotype turned up many times. The rearrangement links TRBV7-7 to TRBJ2-3, with TRBD1 matching over 7 bases. The ends lost 5 bases at V and 0 bases at J; junction bases unmatched: 5. The CDR3 runs 15 residues. The germline V gene encodes CDR1 SSHAT and CDR2 FNYEAQ (reference sequence). CDR3 bases: TGTGCCAGCAGCCCGACAGGGTTCAGCACAGATACGCAGTATTTT. Translated, it gives CASSPTGFSTDTQYF. Using reference TRBV7-7 and TRBJ2-3 for the parts outside the CDR3, the full variable domain is GAGVSQSPRYKVTKRGQDVTLRCDPISSHATLYWYQQALGQGPEFLTYFNYEAQPDKSGLPSDRFSAERPEGSISTLTIQRTEQRDSAMYRCASSPTGFSTDTQYFGPGTRLTVL.

This clonotype has a handful of counts. The chain has TRBV20-1 and TRBJ2-5, with unresolved D. Germline CDR1 reads DFQATT; CDR2 reads SNEGSKA (reference sequence). Trimming left V 0 bases short and J 2 bases short, with 10 bases between. CDR3 length: 14 residues. CDR3 bases: TGCAGTGCTAGAGAAGGACGGATACAAGAGACCCAGTACTTC. This gives the protein CSAREGRIQETQYF.

This clonotype was seen just once. The V call is TRBV4-1, the J call TRBJ1-2; no clear D gene. Per the germline V gene, CDR1 is MGHRA and CDR2 is YSYEKL. Trimming took 0 bases from V and 14 from J, leaving 22 bases between them. The CDR3 totals 15 residues. CDR3 DNA: TGCGCCAGCAGCCAAGATCGCTCCCTCCAAACGTCTATAACCTTC. This encodes CASSQDRSLQTSITF.

The chain recombines TRBV7-6 with TRBJ2-1; no clear D gene. The CDR3 extends over 16 amino acids. The V end was cut by 1 base, the J end by 2 bases, with 12 bases between. CDR1 and CDR2 (germline): SGHVS, FNYEAQ. This CDR3 reads CASSLVLEVTYNEQFF. DNA for the CDR3: TGTGCCAGCAGCTTAGTTCTCGAAGTTACCTACAATGAGCAGTTCTTC.